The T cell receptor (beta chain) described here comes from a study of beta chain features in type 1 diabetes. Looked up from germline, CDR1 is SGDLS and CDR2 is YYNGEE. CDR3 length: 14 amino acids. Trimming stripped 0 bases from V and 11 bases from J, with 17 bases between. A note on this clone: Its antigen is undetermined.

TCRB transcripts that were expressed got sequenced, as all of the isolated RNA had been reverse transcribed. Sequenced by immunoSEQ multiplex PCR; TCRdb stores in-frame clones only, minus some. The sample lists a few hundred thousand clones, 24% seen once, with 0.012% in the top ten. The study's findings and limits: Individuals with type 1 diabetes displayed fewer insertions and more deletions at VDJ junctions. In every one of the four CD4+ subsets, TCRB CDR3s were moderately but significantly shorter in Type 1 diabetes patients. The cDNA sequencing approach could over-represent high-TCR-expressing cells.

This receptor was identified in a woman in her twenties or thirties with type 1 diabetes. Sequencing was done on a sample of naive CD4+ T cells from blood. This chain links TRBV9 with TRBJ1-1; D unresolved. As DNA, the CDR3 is TGTGCCAGCAGCGTAGAGACGGGAGGGCGAGGGGCTTTCTTT. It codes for CASSVETGGRGAFF. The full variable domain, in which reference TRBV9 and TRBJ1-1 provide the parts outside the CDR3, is DSGVTQTPKHLITATGQRVTLRCSPRSGDLSVYWYQQSLDQGLQFLIQYYNGEERAKGNILERFSAQQFPDLHSELNLSSLELGDSALYFCASSVETGGRGAFFGQGTRLTVV.